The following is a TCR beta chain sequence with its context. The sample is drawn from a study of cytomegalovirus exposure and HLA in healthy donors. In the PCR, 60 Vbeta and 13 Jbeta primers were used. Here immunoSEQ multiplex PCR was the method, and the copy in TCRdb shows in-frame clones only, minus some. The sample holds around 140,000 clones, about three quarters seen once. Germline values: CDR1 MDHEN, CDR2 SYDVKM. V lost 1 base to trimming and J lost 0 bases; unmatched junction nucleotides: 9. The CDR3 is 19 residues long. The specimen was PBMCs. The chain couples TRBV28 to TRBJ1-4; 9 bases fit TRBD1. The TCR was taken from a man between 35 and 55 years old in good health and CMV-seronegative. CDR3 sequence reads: CASSLLDRGKEATNEKLFF. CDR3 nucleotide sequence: TGTGCCAGCAGTTTATTGGACAGGGGTAAGGAGGCAACTAATGAAAAACTGTTTTTT.